A selection of T cell receptor beta chains follows, all from one sample in a study of shared clonotypes between healthy human individuals. Using immunoSEQ multiplex PCR, the repertoire was profiled, and TCRdb retains in-frame clones only, with some absent. In the table there are about 2.4 million clones, approximately 94% of which are singletons. The sample comprised naive CD4+ T cells from PBMCs. All receptors derive from a man aged 18 to 29 in good health. Some clones in this sample may be carry-over from other donors' samples. CDR3s include the opening cysteine and the closing phenylalanine or tryptophan. A D gene is named only where the DNA matches it firmly. For some rows the clone size is stated as once, few or many, or as a class when expanded; others skip it.

D: .
J: TRBJ2-7
size: .
V: TRBV7-8
CDR3: CASSLIGYEQYF
DNA: TGTGCCAGCAGCTTAATAGGATACGAGCAGTACTTC

D: TRBD2
J: TRBJ2-1
size: .
V: TRBV9
CDR3: CASSVVGTSGSWNEQFF
DNA: TGTGCCAGCAGCGTAGTAGGGACTAGCGGGAGTTGGAATGAGCAGTTCTTC

D: .
J: TRBJ2-5
size: .
V: TRBV5-1
CDR3: CASSPQGSPGETQYF
DNA: TGCGCCAGCAGCCCGCAAGGGAGCCCCGGGGAGACCCAGTACTTC

D: .
J: TRBJ1-4
size: .
V: TRBV5-1
CDR3: CASSPRGATNEKLFF
DNA: TGCGCCAGCAGCCCCCGGGGAGCAACTAATGAAAAACTGTTTTTT

D: .
J: TRBJ1-1
size: .
V: TRBV18
CDR3: CASSGGDTEAFF
DNA: TGTGCCAGCTCAGGGGGGGACACTGAAGCTTTCTTT

D: .
J: TRBJ2-7
size: .
V: TRBV4-2
CDR3: CASSPGRLYEQYF
DNA: TGTGCCAGCAGCCCGGGACGGCTCTACGAGCAGTACTTC

D: .
J: TRBJ2-1
size: .
V: TRBV7-2
CDR3: CASSLGHPYNEQFF
DNA: TGTGCCAGCAGCTTAGGACATCCTTACAATGAGCAGTTCTTC

D: TRBD2
J: TRBJ2-1
size: .
V: TRBV10-3
CDR3: CAISGGLAYEQFF
DNA: TGTGCCATCAGTGGGGGACTAGCCTATGAGCAGTTCTTC

D: .
J: TRBJ2-7
size: .
V: TRBV15
CDR3: CATSRGRSTGSSYEQYF
DNA: TGTGCCACCAGCAGAGGCCGGTCTACAGGGAGCTCCTACGAGCAGTACTTC

D: TRBD2
J: TRBJ2-7
size: .
V: TRBV28
CDR3: CASSPRTSGRARSNYEQYF
DNA: TGTGCCAGCAGTCCGAGGACTAGCGGGAGGGCGCGTTCAAACTACGAGCAGTACTTC

D: .
J: TRBJ1-3
size: few
V: TRBV9
CDR3: CASSVGGGNTIYF
DNA: TGTGCCAGCAGCGTAGGAGGGGGTAACACCATATATTTT

D: .
J: TRBJ2-6
size: .
V: TRBV28
CDR3: CASSRASGANVLTF
DNA: TGTGCCAGCAGCCGCGCGTCTGGGGCCAACGTCCTGACTTTC

D: .
J: TRBJ1-2
size: .
V: TRBV7-9
CDR3: CASTKAVQYGYTF
DNA: TGTGCCAGCACGAAAGCCGTGCAGTATGGCTACACCTTC

D: .
J: TRBJ2-7
size: .
V: TRBV10-1
CDR3: CASRTRLVGEQYF
DNA: TGCGCCAGCAGGACAAGACTAGTAGGCGAGCAGTACTTC

D: TRBD2
J: TRBJ2-5
size: .
V: TRBV2
CDR3: CASSEASGRETQYF
DNA: TGTGCCAGCAGTGAAGCTAGCGGGAGAGAGACCCAGTACTTC

D: TRBD2
J: TRBJ2-1
size: .
V: TRBV7-2
CDR3: CASGLAGSYNEQFF
DNA: TGTGCCAGCGGGCTAGCGGGCTCCTACAATGAGCAGTTCTTC

D: TRBD1
J: TRBJ2-7
size: .
V: TRBV11-2
CDR3: CASSLVWDRPHEQYF
DNA: TGTGCCAGCAGCTTAGTGTGGGACAGACCCCACGAGCAGTACTTC

D: .
J: TRBJ2-5
size: .
V: TRBV5-1
CDR3: CASSQEGATAWETQYF
DNA: TGCGCCAGCAGCCAAGAAGGGGCCACTGCCTGGGAGACCCAGTACTTC

D: .
J: TRBJ1-2
size: .
V: TRBV28
CDR3: CASRSRLGGYTF
DNA: TGTGCCAGCCGCTCGCGATTGGGTGGCTACACCTTC

D: TRBD2
J: TRBJ2-7
size: .
V: TRBV30
CDR3: CAWRLAGVYEQYF
DNA: TGTGCCTGGAGGCTAGCGGGAGTCTACGAGCAGTACTTC

D: .
J: TRBJ2-3
size: .
V: TRBV27
CDR3: CASSLPTTTDTQYF
DNA: TGTGCCAGCAGTTTGCCAACAACCACAGATACGCAGTATTTT

D: .
J: TRBJ1-2
size: .
V: TRBV27
CDR3: CASSLVQGVGYTF
DNA: TGTGCCAGCAGTTTAGTACAGGGTGTTGGCTACACCTTC

D: TRBD1
J: TRBJ2-5
size: .
V: TRBV5-1
CDR3: CASSAGTEETQYF
DNA: TGCGCCAGCAGTGCCGGGACAGAAGAGACCCAGTACTTC

D: TRBD1
J: TRBJ1-4
size: .
V: TRBV5-4
CDR3: CASRWKTGRNEKLFF
DNA: TGTGCCAGCAGATGGAAGACAGGGAGGAATGAAAAACTGTTTTTT

D: TRBD2
J: TRBJ2-1
size: .
V: TRBV7-2
CDR3: CASSLGTSGGNEQFF
DNA: TGTGCCAGCAGCTTAGGGACTAGCGGGGGGAATGAGCAGTTCTTC

D: TRBD2
J: TRBJ2-7
size: .
V: TRBV6-6
CDR3: CASSSRGAGVREQYF
DNA: TGTGCCAGCAGCTCCAGGGGAGCGGGAGTCAGGGAGCAGTACTTC

D: .
J: TRBJ2-7
size: .
V: TRBV29-1
CDR3: CSVVRDSGGGEQYF
DNA: TGCAGCGTTGTTCGGGATTCCGGGGGCGGCGAGCAGTACTTC

D: .
J: TRBJ2-2
size: .
V: TRBV30
CDR3: CAWAHSGELFF
DNA: TGTGCCTGGGCCCACTCCGGGGAGCTGTTTTTT

D: .
J: TRBJ2-2
size: .
V: TRBV5-1
CDR3: CASSLDVGELFF
DNA: TGCGCCAGCAGCTTGGATGTCGGGGAGCTGTTTTTT

D: .
J: TRBJ1-1
size: few
V: TRBV4-1
CDR3: CASSQLFSLGSAEAFF
DNA: TGCGCCAGCAGCCAACTCTTCTCCTTGGGGAGCGCTGAAGCTTTCTTT